The 8 T cell receptor beta chains reported below all come from one sample, sequenced in a study of T cell responses to AZD1222 COVID-19 vaccine. Profiled with immunoSEQ multiplex PCR; TCRdb holds only in-frame clones, not every one. This repertoire shows over 150,000 clones, about 93% found once; its top ten account for more than 0.8%. This specimen was peripheral blood, taken 28 days after the second AZD1222 dose. These receptors were obtained from an adult who received the AZD1222 COVID-19 vaccine.

The chain carries TRBV12-5 and TRBJ2-3, with D perhaps being TRBD1 or TRBD2 (5 bases each). Trimming stripped 1 base from V and 2 bases from J, with 7 bases between. Per germline, CDR1 LGHNT and CDR2 FRNRAP. The CDR3 is made up of 14 amino acids. The CDR3 nucleotides read TGTGCTAGTGGTTTGGGGGGACCCACAGATACGCAGTATTTT. Translating it yields CASGLGGPTDTQYF.

The chain uses TRBV5-1 and TRBJ1-2; no firm D call. Deletions cut 2 bases from V and 5 bases from J, with 13 bases between. The CDR3 sequence is 14 residues long. Per the germline V gene, CDR1 is SGHRS and CDR2 is YFSETQ. This CDR3 reads CASSFQDVTYGYTF. Here the CDR3 DNA reads TGCGCCAGCAGCTTTCAGGACGTAACATATGGCTACACCTTC.

This clone was observed a few times. This rearrangement joins TRBV2 to TRBJ1-1; D possibly corresponds to TRBD1 (5 bases). Per germline, CDR1 SNHLY and CDR2 FYNNEI. The germline V and J ends were trimmed by 3 bases and 0 bases, with 8 bases remaining between them. The CDR3 consists of 14 residues. CDR3 amino acids: CASSEGLMNTEAFF. The CDR3 coding sequence is TGTGCCAGCAGTGAGGGGCTTATGAACACTGAAGCTTTCTTT.

The V call is TRBV6-5, the J call TRBJ1-2; 7 nucleotides match TRBD1. Germline V CDR1 and CDR2: MNHEY, SVGAGI. This CDR3 spans 14 amino acids. V was pared by 5 bases and J by 0 bases, with 3 bases of the junction left unmatched. The CDR3 here is CASSRDRANYGYTF. The CDR3 region has the DNA TGTGCCAGCAGTAGGGACAGAGCTAACTATGGCTACACCTTC.

The chain links TRBV18 to TRBJ2-1; 9 bases agree with TRBD1. The V segment lost 4 bases and the J segment 5 bases; nucleotides outside the gene matches: 3. The CDR3 has 14 residues. Germline CDR1 KGHSH, CDR2 LQKENI. This CDR3 is CASSRDRAHNEQFF. The CDR3 region has the DNA TGTGCCAGCTCACGGGACAGGGCCCACAATGAGCAGTTCTTC.

The chain employs TRBV9 and TRBJ1-2, with D tentatively TRBD1 (6 bases). The CDR3 length is 12 residues. V lost 6 bases and J lost 2, with 8 bases in between. Germline assignment: CDR1 SGDLS and CDR2 YYNGEE. In DNA, the CDR3 is TGTGCCAGCACCCAGGGGAACTATGGCTACACCTTC. Protein product: CASTQGNYGYTF. The variable domain in full, with the rest retrieved from reference TRBV9 and TRBJ1-2, is DSGVTQTPKHLITATGQRVTLRCSPRSGDLSVYWYQQSLDQGLQFLIQYYNGEERAKGNILERFSAQQFPDLHSELNLSSLELGDSALYFCASTQGNYGYTFGSGTRLTVV.

This clone came up once. The chain is built from TRBV7-9 and TRBJ2-7; 11 bases line up with TRBD1. The length of the CDR3 is 15 residues. Germline values: CDR1 SEHNR, CDR2 FQNEAQ (reference sequence). J was trimmed by 0 bases and V by 5 bases; bases with no gene match: 3. This CDR3 is CASSGQGATSYEQYF. DNA for the CDR3: TGTGCCAGCAGCGGACAGGGGGCAACCTCCTACGAGCAGTACTTC.

The genes are TRBV9 and TRBJ2-7, with D possibly matching TRBD1 (5 bases). The length of the CDR3 is 14 residues. The germline V and J ends were trimmed by 2 bases and 0 bases, with 9 bases remaining between them. Germline-derived CDR1 and CDR2 are SGDLS and YYNGEE. The CDR3 spells CASSVQGSSYEQYF. Here the CDR3 DNA reads TGTGCCAGCAGCGTCCAGGGAAGCTCCTACGAGCAGTACTTC.